The entry that follows covers one TCR beta chain sequence. The antigen is not known. One end of the junction does not line up with germline, which may come from a read error. TCRbeta libraries were built with three rounds of nested PCR, modified from ARM-PCR. TCRdb re-analysed the multiplex PCR reads in MiXCR, keeping a single row per CDR3 protein. The table records more than 95,000 distinct CDR3 sequences, about 66% of them present only once. The data were obtained in a study of tumor and adjacent non-tumor tissue in lung cancer. Overall study results and limits: TCR diversity was significantly greater in tumor than normal lung tissue.

RNA was extracted from bulk tissue without any cell sorting. Chemotherapy-naive patients with new lung cancer underwent thoracic surgery in China, August–late 2014. This receptor was obtained from a man aged 25-40 years with non-small cell lung cancer. Sequencing was done on a sample of lung tumor tissue.

CDR3 coding DNA: TGTGCCAGCAGTCGGACCGCGGACACTGAAGCTTCCTTT. This translates into CASSRTADTEASF. The J gene is TRBJ1-1, the V gene TRBV6-1; tentative D call: TRBD1 (5 bases). The length of the CDR3 is 13 residues. From germline, CDR1 is MNHNS and CDR2 SASEGT.